One sample yielded the 32 T cell receptor beta chains listed below, sequenced in a study of Graves' ophthalmopathy and Graves' hyperthyroidism. TCR beta CDR3 amplification used RNA transcripts. An opening RT-PCR round employed HTBI primers and preceded a second-round multiplex PCR. MiXCR was run by TCRdb on the multiplex PCR reads, yielding one entry per CDR3 protein. This table has 170,000 or so distinct CDR3 sequences, approximately 40% appearing once. Sequenced input: peripheral blood. Source of these receptors: a woman aged 40 to 55 with Graves' ophthalmopathy.

The chain has TRBV10-2 and TRBJ1-1; 7 bases map to TRBD1. This CDR3 spans 15 amino acids. The trim removed 2 bases at V and 0 bases at J, leaving 3 bases unmatched. Germline CDR1 WSHSY, CDR2 SAAADI. The CDR3 sequence is CASSERTGLNTEAFF. The CDR3, as DNA: TGCGCCAGCAGTGAGAGGACAGGCCTGAACACTGAAGCTTTCTTT.

This clonotype was counted at least ten times. This sequence joins TRBV27 and TRBJ1-2; D gene unclear. V was cut by 3 bases and J by 8 bases, with 13 bases left in between. CDR1 MNHEY and CDR2 SMNVEV come from the germline V gene (reference sequence). There are 13 residues in the CDR3. For the CDR3, the DNA is TGTGCCAGCAGTTTTCGTGGGATCGGCGGCTACACCTTC. It encodes CASSFRGIGGYTF.

This clonotype was seen a handful of times. This chain connects TRBV6-2 or TRBV6-3 to TRBJ1-2, with unresolved D. The CDR3 contains 13 residues. Germline values: CDR1 MNHEY, CDR2 SVGEGT. Trimming took 4 bases from V and 7 from J, leaving 13 bases between them. CDR3 in amino acids: CASSFGGGTGYTF. The CDR3 nucleotides are TGTGCCAGCAGTTTCGGAGGCGGTACTGGCTACACCTTC.

This clonotype came up many times. One junction end disagrees with the germline gene, perhaps due to a read error. The CDR3 loop reads CASSPGTGELFF. DNA for the CDR3: TGTGCCAGCAGTCCGGGGACCGGGGAGCTGTTTTTT. The V call is TRBV10-3, the J call TRBJ2-2; D possibly corresponds to TRBD2 (5 bases). CDR1 is ENHRY and CDR2 is SYGVKD in the germline V gene. The length of the CDR3 is 12 residues.

A few counts support this clonotype. The V gene is TRBV7-2, the J gene TRBJ2-7; 7 positions match TRBD2. The germline gives CDR1 SGHTA, CDR2 FQGNSA. The length of the CDR3 is 15 residues. V lost 4 bases to trimming and J lost 1 base; unmatched junction nucleotides: 7. The CDR3 spells CASSSFPRGSYEQYF. The CDR3 DNA is TGTGCCAGCAGCTCCTTCCCGCGGGGGTCCTACGAGCAGTACTTC.

The chain combines TRBV12-3 or TRBV12-4 with TRBJ1-2, with D uncertain. The CDR3 contains 16 residues. The V end lost 6 bases, the J end lost 5 bases, and 22 bases lay between the germline ends. The CDR3 region has the DNA TGTGCCAGCAGCCCCGTACGGGTCGCCAACACATATGGCTACACCTTC. This translates into CASSPVRVANTYGYTF.

The chain is built from TRBV12-3 or TRBV12-4 and TRBJ2-5; D perhaps matches TRBD2 (6 bases). Trimming stripped 1 base from V and 5 bases from J, with 17 bases between. The CDR3 sequence is 16 residues long. The CDR3 spells CASSLGASASRETQYF. In DNA, the CDR3 is TGTGCCAGCAGTTTAGGAGCTAGCGCCTCTAGGGAGACCCAGTACTTC.

Many counts were recorded for this clonotype. This chain joins TRBV3-1 and TRBJ2-4; no reliable D call. V lost 4 bases and J 8 bases, leaving 15 bases between the germline ends. The CDR3 sequence is 14 residues long. Germline V gene lookup returns CDR1 LGHDT and CDR2 YNNKEL (reference sequence). The CDR3 protein is CASSRTPFEYIQYF. CDR3 in DNA: TGTGCCAGCAGCCGGACCCCATTCGAGTACATTCAGTACTTC.

This clonotype has ten or more counts. V and J are TRBV27 and TRBJ2-7, with 14 bases that match TRBD2. CDR3 size: 20 residues. The ends lost 4 bases at V and 6 bases at J; junction bases unmatched: 20. The germline V gene encodes CDR1 MNHEY and CDR2 SMNVEV (reference sequence). The CDR3 sequence is CASSSRGLSGTSGSRGEQYF. Written as DNA, the CDR3 is TGTGCCAGCAGTTCCCGTGGCTTATCCGGGACTAGCGGGAGTCGGGGCGAGCAGTACTTC.

This clonotype was detected ten times or more. The rearrangement uses TRBV27 and TRBJ1-1, with a possible D match to TRBD1 (5 bases). The CDR3 is made up of 14 amino acids. The V gene lost 2 bases and the J gene lost 0 bases, with 7 bases spanning the gap. Looked up from germline, CDR1 is MNHEY and CDR2 is SMNVEV (reference sequence). CDR3 in DNA: TGTGCCAGCAGTTTAGGGGGGATGAACACTGAAGCTTTCTTT. Amino acids: CASSLGGMNTEAFF.

The genes are TRBV5-1 and TRBJ2-4; possible D gene TRBD1, 8 bases. Germline assignment: CDR1 SGHRS and CDR2 YFSETQ. The CDR3 consists of 14 residues. Trimming shortened V by 0 bases and J by 8 bases, and 12 bases separated the two germline ends. The CDR3 DNA sequence: TGCGCCAGCAGCTTGGACAGGGGGGGAGACATTCAGTACTTC. It specifies CASSLDRGGDIQYF.

This clonotype was detected ten times or more. The chain has TRBV28 and TRBJ1-1; 7 positions agree with TRBD1. The CDR3 sequence is 15 residues long. After removal of 6 bases from V and 1 base from J, the junction contained 8 bases not matched to a gene. CDR1 MDHEN and CDR2 SYDVKM come from the germline V gene. The CDR3, as DNA: TGTGCCAGCAGAAAATCGGGACAGAAGAACACTGAAGCTTTCTTT. Translated, it gives CASRKSGQKNTEAFF. The full variable domain, completed using reference TRBV28 and TRBJ1-1, is DVKVTQSSRYLVKRTGEKVFLECVQDMDHENMFWYRQDPGLGLRLIYFSYDVKMKEKGDIPEGYSVSREKKERFSLILESASTNQTSMYLCASRKSGQKNTEAFFGQGTRLTVV.

This clonotype was seen many times. This chain links TRBV6-5 with TRBJ1-1; 7 nucleotides align to TRBD1. J lost 5 bases, V lost 6 bases, and 3 bases had no gene match. Germline values: CDR1 MNHEY, CDR2 SVGAGI. CDR3 size: 12 residues. The CDR3 region is CASRPRGTEAFF. DNA for the CDR3: TGTGCCAGCAGACCCAGGGGGACTGAAGCTTTCTTT.

This clonotype has at least ten counts. The CDR3 region is CASSSVSERTKSYEQYF. The CDR3 DNA reads as TGTGCCAGCAGTTCTGTGTCTGAGAGAACGAAAAGTTACGAGCAGTACTTC. The chain employs TRBV12-3 or TRBV12-4 and TRBJ2-7; D unresolved. This CDR3 is built from 17 residues. V dropped 4 bases and J dropped 4 bases, with 23 bases sitting between them.

V is TRBV28 and J is TRBJ2-7; D gene unclear. The CDR3 covers 11 residues. The ends were cut back, 6 bases at V and 7 bases at J, with 10 bases in the middle. The germline V gene encodes CDR1 MDHEN and CDR2 SYDVKM. The CDR3 protein is CASSQQYEQYF. CDR3 in DNA: TGTGCCAGCAGCCAGCAGTATGAGCAGTACTTC.

This clonotype occurred many times. The chain has TRBV5-6 and TRBJ1-3; D not certain. The ends were cut back, 0 bases at V and 6 bases at J, with 7 bases in the middle. CDR3 length equals 13 residues. The germline CDR1 and CDR2 sequences are SGHDT and YYEEEE. DNA for the CDR3: TGTGCCAGCAGCTTGGTCCAGGAAAACACCATATATTTT. Translated, it gives CASSLVQENTIYF.

The sample holds a few counts of this clonotype. The chain is built from TRBV28 and TRBJ2-4; D possibly uses TRBD1 or TRBD2 (5 bases each). The V and J ends lost 1 base and 1 base respectively, with 11 bases between them. CDR3 length equals 16 residues. Germline CDR1 MDHEN, CDR2 SYDVKM. The CDR3 is CASSLFRDLAKNIQYF. For the CDR3, the DNA is TGTGCCAGCAGTTTATTCCGGGACCTTGCCAAAAACATTCAGTACTTC.

Only one count was recorded for this clonotype. The V call is TRBV7-2, the J call TRBJ2-5; D possibly corresponds to TRBD1 (6 bases). Trimming took off 4 bases at V and 0 bases at J, with 18 bases between the two ends. The CDR3 runs 17 residues. Per germline, CDR1 SGHTA and CDR2 FQGNSA. The CDR3: CASSSTLGTRDQETQYF. The CDR3 DNA reads as TGTGCCAGCAGCTCAACGCTCGGGACACGGGACCAAGAGACCCAGTACTTC.

The rearrangement links TRBV6-2 or TRBV6-3 to TRBJ1-1, with D possibly being TRBD1 (6 bases). In germline, CDR1 is MNHEY, CDR2 SVGEGT. The CDR3 is 15 residues long. V lost 6 bases and J 5 bases, leaving 19 bases between the germline ends. CDR3 protein: CASRRLQGLRTEAFF. CDR3 bases: TGTGCCAGCAGAAGACTACAGGGTCTTAGGACTGAAGCTTTCTTT.

This clonotype was recorded at least ten times. The gene calls are TRBV7-9 and TRBJ2-7; no definite D call. V lost 1 base to trimming and J lost 6 bases, with 7 bases between them. There are 12 residues in the CDR3. From germline, CDR1 is SEHNR and CDR2 FQNEAQ (reference sequence). The CDR3 reads CASSLGAVEQYF. The CDR3, as DNA: TGTGCCAGCAGCTTAGGGGCAGTCGAGCAGTACTTC.

The V call is TRBV2, the J call TRBJ2-7; 12 bases are shared with TRBD2. CDR1 is SNHLY, CDR2 FYNNEI, per germline. J lost 10 bases, V lost 6 bases, and 4 bases had no gene match. CDR3 length equals 12 residues. CDR3 nucleotide sequence: TGTGCCAGCAGGACTAGCGGGAGTCATCAGTACTTC. Its protein is CASRTSGSHQYF. The full variable domain, completed using reference TRBV2 and TRBJ2-7, is EPEVTQTPSHQVTQMGQEVILRCVPISNHLYFYWYRQILGQKVEFLVSFYNNEISEKSEIFDDQFSVERPDGSNFTLKIRSTKLEDSAMYFCASRTSGSHQYFGPGTRLTVT.

The rearrangement links TRBV6-1 to TRBJ1-6, with 8 positions matching TRBD1. The CDR3 spans 16 residues. CDR1 is MNHNS, CDR2 SASEGT, per germline. With V trimmed by 6 bases and J by 2 bases, 6 bases remained unmatched. The CDR3 here is CASSQDREAYNSPLHF. CDR3 DNA: TGTGCCAGCAGCCAGGACAGGGAGGCCTATAATTCACCCCTCCACTTT.

The chain recombines TRBV6-1 with TRBJ1-1; D may be TRBD1 (5 bases). The CDR3 has 13 amino acids. Germline V gives CDR1 MNHNS, CDR2 SASEGT. V was clipped by 6 bases and J by 6 bases, with 14 bases between them. The CDR3 region has the DNA TGTGCCAGCAGCCCTGATACAGGTGCTGAAGCTTTCTTT. Translated, it gives CASSPDTGAEAFF.

Ten or more counts support this clonotype. This chain uses TRBV18 with TRBJ1-6, with D uncertain. The CDR3 consists of 14 residues. The germline V gene encodes CDR1 KGHSH and CDR2 LQKENI. V gave up 8 bases and J gave up 5 bases, with 13 bases separating them. The CDR3 here is CASTSASDNSPLHF. The CDR3 region has the DNA TGTGCCAGCACCTCTGCCTCGGATAATTCACCCCTCCACTTT.

This clonotype showed up just a few times. The V and J genes are TRBV12-3 or TRBV12-4 and TRBJ2-7, with 10 bases identical to TRBD2. Germline trimming cut 5 bases from V and 0 bases from J; bases unmatched to any gene: 7. The CDR3 contains 16 residues. In DNA form, the CDR3 reads TGTGCCAGCAGTCTCGAATTAGCGGGAGGCTCCTACGAGCAGTACTTC. This gives the protein CASSLELAGGSYEQYF.

The V and J genes are TRBV7-8 and TRBJ1-2, with a weak D call TRBD1 (6 bases). The V gene's germline CDR1 is SGHVS and CDR2 FQNEAQ. The CDR3 sequence is 15 residues long. V lost 4 bases to trimming and J lost 5 bases, with 17 bases between them. DNA for the CDR3: TGTGCCAGCAGCTCACAGCGCGGGGGCGAGTATGGCTACACCTTC. It translates to CASSSQRGGEYGYTF.

In this sample, this clonotype turned up many times. The J gene is TRBJ1-2, the V gene TRBV12-3 or TRBV12-4, with 7 bases matching TRBD1. V was pared by 8 bases and J by 3 bases, with 9 bases of the junction left unmatched. The CDR3 runs 14 residues. The CDR3 DNA follows: TGTGCCAGCGCTTTCTCGACAGGGCACTATGGCTACACCTTC. Translation gives CASAFSTGHYGYTF.

This clonotype has ten or more counts. The CDR3 spells CASSPLLSGQGAFGYTF. CDR3 sequence (DNA): TGCGCCAGCAGCCCCTTACTATCAGGACAGGGGGCGTTTGGCTACACCTTC. The rearrangement uses TRBV4-1 and TRBJ1-2; 11 nucleotides agree with TRBD1. Trimming at V came to 4 bases and at J to 7 bases, leaving 14 bases not matched to a gene. From germline, CDR1 is MGHRA and CDR2 YSYEKL. There are 17 residues in the CDR3.

This clonotype was found once. The rearrangement joins TRBV11-2 to TRBJ2-7; D is unresolved. The V gene lost 5 bases and the J gene lost 3 bases, with 20 bases spanning the gap. The CDR3 runs 16 residues. Per germline, CDR1 SGHAT and CDR2 FQNNGV. CDR3 in DNA: TGTGCCAGCAGCACAAGGCCTAAGGTAGAGATCTACGAGCAGTACTTC. It specifies CASSTRPKVEIYEQYF.

This clonotype was picked up many times. The chain uses TRBV6-1 and TRBJ1-3; D gene uncertain. Germline V lookup: CDR1 MNHNS, CDR2 SASEGT. With 6 bases removed from V and 0 bases from J, the gap between germline ends came to 9 bases. This CDR3 has 14 residues. The CDR3 region is CASSLSYSGNTIYF. The CDR3, as DNA: TGTGCCAGCAGCCTTTCCTACTCTGGAAACACCATATATTTT.

This clonotype was detected many times. This chain connects TRBV6-5 to TRBJ1-5; D gene ambiguous. This CDR3 spans 13 amino acids. V lost 2 bases and J lost 2, with 4 bases in between. The germline gives CDR1 MNHEY, CDR2 SVGAGI. The CDR3 is CASSYGRNQPQHF. The DNA for the CDR3 is TGTGCCAGCAGTTACGGGCGCAATCAGCCCCAGCATTTT.

This clonotype has at least ten counts. J is TRBJ1-3 and V is TRBV4-3, with TRBD1 identical over 7 bases. After removal of 3 bases from V and 7 bases from J, the junction contained 3 bases not matched to a gene. Germline V gene lookup returns CDR1 LGHNA and CDR2 YSLEER. The CDR3 spans 13 residues. The CDR3 DNA sequence: TGCGCCAGCAGCCAGACACAGGGGAACACCATATATTTT. Amino acids: CASSQTQGNTIYF.